The TCR beta chain described here comes from a study of T cells in narcolepsy. In regard to this clone: No antigen is known for it.

The germline V gene has CDR1 MNHNY and CDR2 SVGAGI (reference sequence). This CDR3 is built from 13 residues. J gave up 6 bases and V 2 bases, and 2 bases lay outside the gene matches. Profiled with immunoSEQ multiplex PCR; TCRdb holds only in-frame clones, not every one. This sample has tens of thousands of clones, with 65% to 90% found just once. Study conclusions and caveats: Blood of same and different patients, but not healthy controls, reportedly held recurring autoreactive clonotypes.

The TCR comes from a human donor in good health. Sequencing was done on a sample of memory (CD45RA-) CD4+ T cells from blood. This sequence joins TRBV6-6 and TRBJ1-2; 8 positions agree with TRBD1. The CDR3 loop is CASSYGQGHGYTF. In nucleotides, the CDR3 is TGTGCCAGCAGTTACGGACAGGGCCATGGCTACACCTTC.